The rows below give T cell receptor beta chains drawn from one sample of a study of T cells in tuberculosis. Measured with immunoSEQ multiplex PCR; TCRdb has only the in-frame clones, and not every one. In the table there are about 30,000 clones, approximately 93% of which are singletons. Sequencing was performed on PBMCs. These receptors all stem from a donor aged 10 to 29 with latent tuberculosis or without tuberculosis infection. The CDR3 runs from the conserved cysteine through the conserved F or W. D genes are given only for firm matches.

>-|TRBJ2-3|TRBV7-9
CASSYSDTQYF
>-|TRBJ1-1|TRBV7-2
CASSLESLGAEAFF
>TRBD1|TRBJ2-5|TRBV9
CASSVAGDRGSETQYF
>TRBD1|TRBJ2-7|TRBV5-8
CASSSTGGVEQYF
>-|TRBJ2-7|TRBV7-8
CASSYTFEQYF
>TRBD2|TRBJ2-5|TRBV29-1
CSVRSRREGETQYF
>-|TRBJ1-4|TRBV27
CASSTEPGLKEKLFF
>-|TRBJ2-7|TRBV19
CASSTRDTSYEQYF
>TRBD1|TRBJ2-5|TRBV7-3
CASSSTGESGETQYF
>TRBD2|TRBJ2-1|TRBV6-4
CASSDSGASGYNEQFF
>TRBD2|TRBJ2-7|TRBV5-4
CASSLAGTSDYEQYF
>TRBD2|TRBJ2-7|TRBV11-2
CASSLRGGSSYEQYF
>-|TRBJ1-2|TRBV15
CATSRDPAGGYTF
>-|TRBJ2-5|TRBV29-1
CSVDLPRETQYF
>TRBD2|TRBJ2-1|TRBV5-1
CASSVEREGLFF